Included here is one TCR beta chain sequence, with context. Its antigen is currently unknown. These data belong to a study of blood T cells in healthy people across ages. Across the whole study: Template switching retrieved approximately one barcoded beta molecule for each two T cells. Study outcomes and limitations: A strong correlation was seen between TCR beta diversity and naive T cell percentage. Unknown CMV status may confound age-related changes in expanded clones. Age brought a roughly linear fall in TCR beta diversity measured per million T cells.

Germline-derived CDR1 and CDR2 are SEHNR and FQNEAQ (reference sequence). J gave up 0 bases and V 4 bases, and 9 bases lay outside the gene matches. This CDR3 has 17 residues. A second PCR of 7 to 11 cycles used a sample-barcoded 5' primer and a J-beta primer mix. One entry per CDR3 protein, called by TCRdb with MiXCR from the 5' RACE reads. Here the sample spans 850,000 to 1,000,000 distinct CDR3 sequences, about 53% being singletons. Sequencing was done on a sample of blood. The clonotype comes from a woman between 55 and 75 years old in good health. The chain couples TRBV7-9 to TRBJ2-4, with 7 bases that match TRBD1. CDR3 region: CASSSRQGGLAKNIQYF. The CDR3 DNA sequence: TGTGCCAGCAGCTCACGACAGGGTGGACTAGCCAAAAACATTCAGTACTTC.